The present T cell receptor beta chain was sequenced within a study of shared clonotypes between healthy human individuals. About this clone: Its antigen is unidentified.

Whole-study results and caveats: Few donors restricted represented genetic and exposure-history diversity. When naive CD4 clonotypes were compared across a few donors, about 4.9% were shared.

Germline lookup yields CDR1 SGHTA and CDR2 FQGTGA. This CDR3 spans 16 amino acids. The V end lost 4 bases, the J end lost 0 bases, and 12 bases lay between the germline ends. Per sorted-subset replicate PCR, input was around 200 ng DNA, representing 30,000 or so T cell genomes. Assay: immunoSEQ multiplex PCR; the TCRdb copy retains only in-frame clones and omits some. The sample consists of approximately 2.3 million clones, approximately 95% of them appearing once. Those who donated, Caucasian adults without exception, all lived in Nashville, Tennessee. The sequence was obtained from a man younger than 35 in good health. Some clones in this sample may be carry-over from other donors' samples. The chain joins TRBV7-3 to TRBJ2-2; no clear D. The sequenced sample was naive CD4+ T cells from PBMCs. Indicated subset: CD45RA+ positively selected. This CDR3 is CASSWTTPANTGELFF. The DNA for the CDR3 is TGTGCCAGCAGCTGGACGACACCGGCGAACACCGGGGAGCTGTTTTTT.